This T cell receptor (beta chain) was identified in a study of identical twins listed by TCRdb under 2016. Describing the broader study: To test whether fetal clonotypes persist, the study used deep sequencing on TCR alpha and beta repertoires from monozygotic twins, unrelated adults of various ages, and cord blood. To rule out contamination, the twin experiments were replicated at different times with different library preparation protocols. What the research found in general, with its limitations: Because the same donors could not be followed over many years, the conclusions relied on cross-sectional statistical analysis. In monozygotic twins, recombination models systematically underestimated out-of-frame TCR alpha sharing, but the models matched the sharing seen between unrelated individuals. Fewer insertions were carried by abundant cord blood beta clonotypes, a similar but weaker trend appeared in young adult naive repertoires, and no such trend appeared in memory repertoires. In beta out-of-frame sequences, excess twin sharing was weaker, because having fewer shared sequences lowered the signal-to-noise ratio. Compared with coincidental sharing between unrelated individuals, out-of-frame TCR alpha sequences shared between twins showed an excess of sequences with low generation probability. Zero-insertion analyses could be partly confounded by invariant T cells such as MAIT and iNKT, although diverse VJ usage argued against such confounding for most clonotypes.

The protocol used for the library was 5' RACE. The sequencing machine was an Illumina HiSeq 2000. A universal primer binding site was introduced by template switching, and a unique molecular identifier was present in the final cDNA, enabling accurate counting of TCR cDNA molecules. First-strand cDNA for TCR alpha and beta chains was synthesized from specific primers in the conserved constant-segment region. To control for contamination, every cDNA library was double barcoded, receiving both a SMART-Mk sample barcode and Illumina barcodes. TruSeq adapter sequences along with Illumina sample barcodes were introduced in two successive PCR steps. Sequencing of the TCR alpha and beta cDNA libraries was done on the Illumina HiSeq platform using custom primers. Per the source publication's procedure: MiGEC was used to process raw reads and extract unique molecular identifiers, and MiXCR was used to find CDR3 positions. For each individual, recombination models were inferred using an EM algorithm with the repgenHMM and IGoR tools. The analysis of shared clonotypes was done with the tcR package in R, with sharing normalized by the product of cloneset sizes. Out-of-frame nonproductive sequences were analyzed to study raw recombination free of thymic and clonal selection effects. TCRdb reran the public reads through fastp at Q25 and MiXCR, keeping productive beta chains. Identical CDR3 proteins give one entry, which carries the most common genes and DNA. TCRdb's processing, not the authors', yielded these V and J calls. Recorded for this sample are 450,000 or so distinct CDR3 sequences; roughly 26% of them occurred a single time. The ten largest clones take up about 3% of the sample.

On this clonotype: Which antigen it targets is not known. Qualities for individual bases were not recorded, and no much larger clone is one base off.

The junction shows trimming of 4 bases on V and 4 bases on J, and the gene matches do not reach 4 bases of it. The CDR3 numbers 13 residues from cysteine through phenylalanine. The sequence is cut down to CDR3 DNA, 39 bases in frame from base 1. In the germline V gene (reference sequence), CDR1 corresponds to DFQATT and CDR2 to SNEGSKA. Every donor was a healthy Caucasian. Three pairs of female monozygotic twins, all aged 18 to 29 years, were included in the twin cohort. Positive isolation kits from Invitrogen were used to isolate the CD4+ and CD8+ T cell populations. This same sample was also taken into another study, of T cells expressing NK-cell markers. That second publication adds: Roughly 8 donors provided sorted CD3+CD56+NKG2C+, CD3+CD56+NKG2C- and CD3+CD56-NKG2C+ T-cell subsets, whose TCR beta-chain repertoires were profiled. Seven of the eight sequenced donors were HCMV-seropositive and one was HCMV-seronegative. To restrict sorting to alphabetaTCR-expressing T cells, an anti-gammadeltaTCR antibody was added in several experiments. For five or six donors, the dominant CD3+CD56+NKG2C+ clonotypes were among the top 10 CD8+ clonotypes and accounted for about 1.0-8% of CD8+ T cells. Those dominant clonotypes were again the most abundant among CD3+CD56-NKG2C+ cells in four donors, at roughly 28.3-65%. Whether the expanded NKG2C-expressing T cell clones were specific for HCMV antigens remained unclear. All eight donors whose samples were sequenced were randomly selected healthy volunteers, three of them men and five women. HCMV serostatus was determined by detecting HCMV-specific IgG in serum with a commercial ELISA kit. Reads were demultiplexed and grouped by UMI with MIGEC, and clonotypes were assembled and quantified with MiTCR. To exclude erroneous sequences, only TCR cDNA sequences supported by at least two reads were retained. Downstream repertoire analysis used the tcR package, and clonotypes were matched across fractions by CDR3 nucleotide sequence plus V segment. VDJmatch was used to annotate antigen specificity against VDJdb, with one amino acid substitution allowed in CDR3.

The origin of this receptor is a woman aged 18-29 years in good health. The chain links TRBV20-1 with TRBJ2-7; 10 bases in between match TRBD2. Sequenced material: CD4+ T cells sorted from blood. The CDR3 amino acid sequence is: CSAKRGGEYEQYF. In nucleotide form, the sequence is TGCAGTGCTAAGCGGGGGGGCGAATACGAGCAGTACTTC.